This T cell receptor beta chain emerged from a study of OX40 agonist ivuxolimab in advanced cancers. General notes on the study: Ivuxolimab, which targeted the costimulatory receptor OX40 (CD134), was an agonistic, fully human IgG2 monoclonal antibody. Peripheral TCRbeta sequencing aimed to test whether ivuxolimab altered TCR sequence diversity and caused clonal T-cell expansion. Intravenous ivuxolimab was administered to patients every 2 weeks at six dose levels: 0.01, 0.1, 0.3, 1.5, 3 and 10 mg/kg. The paper reports the monotherapy dose-escalation portion (N = 52 patients) of the phase I ivuxolimab trial. Among the roughly 54 dose-escalation patients, about 20 had hepatocellular carcinoma, roughly 15 melanoma, 9 renal cell carcinoma and 9 head and neck cancer. Partial responses occurred in three dose-escalation patients: two with cutaneous melanoma and one with hepatocellular carcinoma. Prior anti-PD-1, anti-PD-L1 or anti-CTLA-4 therapy was permitted, and 40% to 50% of dose-escalation patients had received checkpoint inhibitors. In the dose-escalation cohort, 82.7% of patients were male, and the mean age was roughly 60 years, with a range of about 23 to 80.

Here is what the overall study found, with its caveats: At doses of 0.1 to 3.0 mg/kg, clonal expansion of both CD4+ and CD8+ blood T cells was observed from baseline to week 6. Low levels of normalized T-cell clonal expansion were also seen in some patients who did not respond. Antigen specificity was not determined for the clonally expanded peripheral T cells. In the 0.1-3.0 mg/kg groups, partial responders were among the patients with the lowest normalized peripheral clonal expansion, particularly in CD8+ T cells. On average, CD8+ T cells showed more expanded clones than CD4+ T cells after ivuxolimab.

Genomic DNA was extracted from sorted cells for sequencing of the TCRbeta CDR3 region. The immunoSEQ Assay was used for sequencing of TCRbeta CDR3 regions. TCRdb mirrors the immuneACCESS table, restricted to in-frame sequences. Some clones are absent from its copies; in checked studies, under half trace to an unresolved V gene, and the reason for the others is unknown. This sample is represented by some 95,000 clones; roughly 87% of them were singletons. 0.5% to 0.55% of the sample is held by the ten biggest clonotypes. The trial excluded patients who had a history of autoimmune disease or who were on systemic immunosuppression. Peripheral blood for TCR sequencing was collected from all dose cohorts at baseline, on cycle 4 day 1, and on cycle 7 day 1. The samples were taken from a phase I, first-in-human, multicenter, open-label dose-escalation trial of ivuxolimab. The trial enrolled adults with locally advanced or metastatic head and neck squamous cell, hepatocellular, melanoma or renal cell carcinoma. Before TCR sequencing, CD4+ and CD8+ T cells were separately sorted from peripheral blood.

To note about this clone: The clone's antigen remains unknown. Within one base of it there is no much larger clone, and no base qualities were kept.

Sample: CD4+ or CD8+ T cells sorted from blood, taken in a trial of the OX40 agonist ivuxolimab. The origin of this receptor is an adult with an advanced solid tumor such as melanoma, head and neck, liver or kidney cancer.

In nucleotide form, the sequence is TGTGCCAGCAGCTTAGCGGGGGAGAATGAGCAGTTCTTC. Translated, it reads CASSLAGENEQFF. Recombination connected TRBV11-3 to TRBJ2-1, and perhaps TRBD2 as D gene, on 6 matching bases. From the cysteine up to the phenylalanine, the CDR3 has a length of 13 residues. Only CDR3 DNA is held: 39 bases, read in frame from base 1. V is pared back by 1 base and J by 7 bases, with 8 bases lying between the germline termini. Taken from the germline V gene, the CDR1 and CDR2 loops are SGHNT and YENEEA.